This entry lists 3 T cell receptor beta chains sequenced from one sample in a study of blood T cells in healthy people across ages. The second PCR ran roughly 7 to 12 cycles with a sample-barcoded 5' primer and J-beta primers. TCRdb re-analysed the 5' RACE reads in MiXCR, keeping a single row per CDR3 protein. The data contain more than 1,000,000 distinct CDR3 sequences, almost 25% of them singletons. The same data also went into a second study, on T cells of mothers and their children.

The specimen sequenced was blood. These TCRs come from a girl aged 2-10 years in good health.

This sequence joins TRBV20-1 and TRBJ2-4, with TRBD1 matching 9 bases. The V gene end was trimmed by 3 bases and the J gene end by 5 bases; junction bases not matched to a gene: 2. CDR1 and CDR2 from the germline V gene are DFQATT and SNEGSKA (reference sequence). This CDR3 has 13 amino acids. As DNA, the CDR3 is TGCAGTGCTAGCGGGACAGGGCAAAACATTCAGTACTTC. This translates into CSASGTGQNIQYF.

CDR3: CSVERAGTETQYF. DNA of the CDR3: TGCAGCGTTGAACGCGCAGGGACGGAGACCCAGTACTTC. V and J are TRBV29-1 and TRBJ2-5; D might be TRBD1 or TRBD2, each matching 5 bases. In germline, CDR1 is SQVTM, CDR2 ANQGSEA. The CDR3 sequence is 13 residues long. V was pared by 2 bases and J by 5 bases, with 12 bases between.

There are a few counts of this clonotype. V gene TRBV6-2 or TRBV6-3 combines with J gene TRBJ2-5; weak D call: TRBD2 (5 bases). Germline CDR1 MNHEY, CDR2 SVGEGT. Trimming cost V 10 bases and J 4 bases, with 19 bases left between them. The CDR3 length is 14 residues. Here the CDR3 reads CATSSSHTGETQYF. The DNA of the CDR3 is TGTGCCACTTCGTCTAGCCATACTGGAGAGACCCAGTACTTC.